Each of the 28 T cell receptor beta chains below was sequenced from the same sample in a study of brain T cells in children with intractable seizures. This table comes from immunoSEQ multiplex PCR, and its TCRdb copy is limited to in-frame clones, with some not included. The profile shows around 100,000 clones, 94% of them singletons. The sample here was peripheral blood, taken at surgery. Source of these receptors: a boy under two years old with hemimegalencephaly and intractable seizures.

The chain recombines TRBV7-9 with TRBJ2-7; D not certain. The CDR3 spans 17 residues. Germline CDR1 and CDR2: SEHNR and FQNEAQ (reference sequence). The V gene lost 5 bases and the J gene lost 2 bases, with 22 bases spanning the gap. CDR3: CASSPSTSGWAPYEQYF. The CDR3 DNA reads TGTGCCAGCAGCCCGTCGACATCTGGGTGGGCTCCCTACGAGCAGTACTTC. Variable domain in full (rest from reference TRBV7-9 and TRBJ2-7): DTGVSQNPRHKITKRGQNVTFRCDPISEHNRLYWYRQTLGQGPEFLTYFQNEAQLEKSRLLSDRFSAERPKGSFSTLEIQRTEQGDSAMYLCASSPSTSGWAPYEQYFGPGTRLTVT.

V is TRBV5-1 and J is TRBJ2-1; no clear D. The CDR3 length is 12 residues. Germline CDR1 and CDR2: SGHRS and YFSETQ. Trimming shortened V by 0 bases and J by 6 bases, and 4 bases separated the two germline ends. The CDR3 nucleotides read TGCGCCAGCAGCTTGGTCCGCAATGAGCAGTTCTTC. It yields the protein CASSLVRNEQFF.

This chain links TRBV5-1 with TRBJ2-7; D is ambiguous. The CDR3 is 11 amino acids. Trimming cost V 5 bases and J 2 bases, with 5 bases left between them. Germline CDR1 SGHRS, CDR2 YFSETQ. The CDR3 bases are TGCGCCAGCAGAGGGCCCTACGAGCAGTACTTC. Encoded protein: CASRGPYEQYF.

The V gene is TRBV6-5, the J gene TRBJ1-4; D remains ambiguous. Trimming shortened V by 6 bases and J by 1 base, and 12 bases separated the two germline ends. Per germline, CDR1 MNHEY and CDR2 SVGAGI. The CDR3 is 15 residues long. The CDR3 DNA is TGTGCCAGCAGCTTCTCGTCCGGAACTAATGAAAAACTGTTTTTT. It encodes CASSFSSGTNEKLFF.

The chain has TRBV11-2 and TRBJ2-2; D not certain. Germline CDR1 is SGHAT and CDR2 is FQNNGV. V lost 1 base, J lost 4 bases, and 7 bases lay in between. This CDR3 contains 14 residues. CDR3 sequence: CASSLVGGTGELFF. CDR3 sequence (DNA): TGTGCCAGCAGCTTAGTCGGTGGCACCGGGGAGCTGTTTTTT.

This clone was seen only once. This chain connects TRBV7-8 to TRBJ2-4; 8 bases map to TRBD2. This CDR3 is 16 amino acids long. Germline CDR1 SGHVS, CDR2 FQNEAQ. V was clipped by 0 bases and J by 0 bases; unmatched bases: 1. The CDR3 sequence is CASSLASGVAKNIQYF. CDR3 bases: TGTGCCAGCAGCTTAGCTAGCGGGGTAGCCAAAAACATTCAGTACTTC.

The CDR3, as DNA: TGTGCCAGCAGCTTAGTCGGAGGGGACTATGGCTACACCTTC. Amino acids: CASSLVGGDYGYTF. The chain combines TRBV11-2 with TRBJ1-2, with D perhaps matching TRBD1 (5 bases). The CDR3 is 14 amino acids. V dropped 1 base and J dropped 3 bases, with 9 bases sitting between them. Germline V gene sequence: CDR1 SGHAT, CDR2 FQNNGV.

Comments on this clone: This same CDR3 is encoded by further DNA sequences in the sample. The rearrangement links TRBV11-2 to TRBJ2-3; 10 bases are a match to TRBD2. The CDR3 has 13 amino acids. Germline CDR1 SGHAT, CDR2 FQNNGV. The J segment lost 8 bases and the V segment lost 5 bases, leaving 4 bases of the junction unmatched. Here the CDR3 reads CASSLSGRGTQYF. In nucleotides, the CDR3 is TGTGCCAGCAGCCTGAGCGGGAGGGGTACGCAGTATTTT. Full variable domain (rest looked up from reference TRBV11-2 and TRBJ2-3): EAGVAQSPRYKIIEKRQSVAFWCNPISGHATLYWYQQILGQGPKLLIQFQNNGVVDDSQLPKDRFSAERLKGVDSTLKIQPAKLEDSAVYLCASSLSGRGTQYFGPGTRLTVL.

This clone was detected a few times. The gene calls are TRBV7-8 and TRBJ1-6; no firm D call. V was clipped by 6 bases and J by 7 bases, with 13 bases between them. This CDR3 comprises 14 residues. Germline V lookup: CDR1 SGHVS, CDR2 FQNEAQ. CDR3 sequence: CASRVGHPNSPLHF. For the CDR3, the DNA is TGTGCCAGCAGAGTGGGCCATCCCAATTCACCCCTCCACTTT.

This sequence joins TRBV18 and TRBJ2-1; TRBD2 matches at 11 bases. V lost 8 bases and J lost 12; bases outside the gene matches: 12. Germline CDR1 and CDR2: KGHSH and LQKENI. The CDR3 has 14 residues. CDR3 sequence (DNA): TGTGCCAGCCTGACGCTAGCGGGAGGAGACGGGCAGTTCTTC. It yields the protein CASLTLAGGDGQFF.

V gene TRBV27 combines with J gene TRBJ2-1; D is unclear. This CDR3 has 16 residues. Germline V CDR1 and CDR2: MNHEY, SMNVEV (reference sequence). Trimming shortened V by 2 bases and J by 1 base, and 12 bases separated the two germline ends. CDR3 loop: CASSLVSLLSYNEQFF. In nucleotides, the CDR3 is TGTGCCAGCAGTTTAGTAAGCCTCCTATCCTACAATGAGCAGTTCTTC.

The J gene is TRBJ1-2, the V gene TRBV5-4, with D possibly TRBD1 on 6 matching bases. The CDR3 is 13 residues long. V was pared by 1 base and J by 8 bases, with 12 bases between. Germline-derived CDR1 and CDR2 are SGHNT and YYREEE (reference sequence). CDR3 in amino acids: CASSLWAGEGYTF. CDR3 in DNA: TGTGCCAGCAGCTTGTGGGCAGGGGAAGGCTACACCTTC.

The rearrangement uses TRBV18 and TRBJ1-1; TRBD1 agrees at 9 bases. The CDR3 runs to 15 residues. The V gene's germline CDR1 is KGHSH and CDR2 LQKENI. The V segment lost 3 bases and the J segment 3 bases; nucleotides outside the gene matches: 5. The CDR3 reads CASSPRDRADTEAFF. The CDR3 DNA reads TGTGCCAGCTCACCCCGGGACAGGGCGGACACTGAAGCTTTCTTT.

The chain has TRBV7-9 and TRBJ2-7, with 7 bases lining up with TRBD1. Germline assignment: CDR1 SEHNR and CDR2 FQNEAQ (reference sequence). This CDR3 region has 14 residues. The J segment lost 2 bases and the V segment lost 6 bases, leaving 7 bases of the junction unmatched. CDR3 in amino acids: CASRNTGDPYEQYF. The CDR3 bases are TGTGCCAGCAGGAATACAGGGGACCCCTACGAGCAGTACTTC.

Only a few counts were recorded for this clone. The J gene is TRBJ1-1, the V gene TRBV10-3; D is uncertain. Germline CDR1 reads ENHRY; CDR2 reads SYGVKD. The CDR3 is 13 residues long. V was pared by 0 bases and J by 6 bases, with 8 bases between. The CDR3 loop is CAISESGISEAFF. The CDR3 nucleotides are TGTGCCATCAGTGAGTCGGGGATATCTGAAGCTTTCTTT.

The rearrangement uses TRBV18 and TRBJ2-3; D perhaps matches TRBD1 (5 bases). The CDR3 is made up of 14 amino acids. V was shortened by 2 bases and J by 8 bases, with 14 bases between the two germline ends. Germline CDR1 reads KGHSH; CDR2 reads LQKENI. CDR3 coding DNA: TGTGCCAGCTCACCATTAAGGGGATCGTCTACGCAGTATTTT. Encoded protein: CASSPLRGSSTQYF.

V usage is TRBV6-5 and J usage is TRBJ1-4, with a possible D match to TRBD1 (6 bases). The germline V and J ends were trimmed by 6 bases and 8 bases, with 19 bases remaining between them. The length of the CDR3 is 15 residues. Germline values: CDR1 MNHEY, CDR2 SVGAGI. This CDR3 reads CASRPWGRRKEKLFF. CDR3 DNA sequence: TGTGCCAGCAGACCCTGGGGGCGGAGGAAGGAAAAACTGTTTTTT.

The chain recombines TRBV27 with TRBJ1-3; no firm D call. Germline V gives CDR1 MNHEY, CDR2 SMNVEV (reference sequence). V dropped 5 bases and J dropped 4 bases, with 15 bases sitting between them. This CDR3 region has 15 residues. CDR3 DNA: TGTGCCAGCAGTACCGCTGGGGAACTCGGAAACACCATATATTTT. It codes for CASSTAGELGNTIYF.

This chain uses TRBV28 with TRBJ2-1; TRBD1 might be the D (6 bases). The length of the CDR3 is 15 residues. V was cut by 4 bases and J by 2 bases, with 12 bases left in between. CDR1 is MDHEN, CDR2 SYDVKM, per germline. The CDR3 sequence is CASSYIQGTYNEQFF. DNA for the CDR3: TGTGCCAGCAGTTACATACAGGGAACCTACAATGAGCAGTTCTTC.

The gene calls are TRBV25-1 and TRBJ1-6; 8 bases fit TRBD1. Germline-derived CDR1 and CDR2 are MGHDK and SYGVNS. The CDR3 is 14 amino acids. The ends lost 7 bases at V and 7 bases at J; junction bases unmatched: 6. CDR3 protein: CASTTGVLNSPLHF. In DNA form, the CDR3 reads TGTGCCAGCACGACAGGGGTACTGAATTCACCCCTCCACTTT.

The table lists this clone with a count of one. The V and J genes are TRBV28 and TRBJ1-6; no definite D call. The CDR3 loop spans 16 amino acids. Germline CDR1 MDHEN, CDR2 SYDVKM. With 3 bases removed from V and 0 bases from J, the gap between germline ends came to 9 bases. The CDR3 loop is CASSFAESSYNSPLHF. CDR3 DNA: TGTGCCAGCAGTTTCGCGGAGAGCTCCTATAATTCACCCCTCCACTTT.

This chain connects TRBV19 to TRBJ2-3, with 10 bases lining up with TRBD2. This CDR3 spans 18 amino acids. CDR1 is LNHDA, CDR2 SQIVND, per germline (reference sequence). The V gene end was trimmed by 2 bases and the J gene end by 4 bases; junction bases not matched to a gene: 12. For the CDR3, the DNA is TGTGCCAGTAGTATACCCTTAGCGGGAGGAGTAACAGCAGATACGCAGTATTTT. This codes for CASSIPLAGGVTADTQYF.

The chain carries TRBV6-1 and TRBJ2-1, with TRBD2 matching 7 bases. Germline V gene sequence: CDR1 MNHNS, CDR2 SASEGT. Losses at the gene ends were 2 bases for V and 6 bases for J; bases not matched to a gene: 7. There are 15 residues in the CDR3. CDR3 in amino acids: CASSESLAAVNEQFF. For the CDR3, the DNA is TGTGCCAGCAGTGAATCCCTAGCGGCGGTCAATGAGCAGTTCTTC.

The CDR3 DNA reads as TGTGCCAGCAGCGGACTAGCGGGCGAGCAGTACTTC. This encodes CASSGLAGEQYF. This chain joins TRBV11-2 and TRBJ2-7, with 11 bases that match TRBD2. J gave up 6 bases and V 5 bases, and 0 bases lay outside the gene matches. The CDR3 is 12 residues long. From germline, CDR1 is SGHAT and CDR2 FQNNGV. Variable domain in full (rest from reference TRBV11-2 and TRBJ2-7): EAGVAQSPRYKIIEKRQSVAFWCNPISGHATLYWYQQILGQGPKLLIQFQNNGVVDDSQLPKDRFSAERLKGVDSTLKIQPAKLEDSAVYLCASSGLAGEQYFGPGTRLTVT.

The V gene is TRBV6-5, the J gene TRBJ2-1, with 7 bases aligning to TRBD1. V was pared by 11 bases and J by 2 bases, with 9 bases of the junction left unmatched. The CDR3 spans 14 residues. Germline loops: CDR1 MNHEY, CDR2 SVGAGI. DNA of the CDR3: TGTGCCGCTTGGGACAGACTTCCCTACAATGAGCAGTTCTTC. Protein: CAAWDRLPYNEQFF.

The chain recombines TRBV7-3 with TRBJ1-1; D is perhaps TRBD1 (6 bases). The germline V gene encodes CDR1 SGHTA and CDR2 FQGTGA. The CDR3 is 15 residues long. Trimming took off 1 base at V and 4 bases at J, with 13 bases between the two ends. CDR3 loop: CASSLRVGGGTEAFF. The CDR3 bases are TGTGCCAGCAGCTTAAGGGTCGGGGGCGGCACTGAAGCTTTCTTT. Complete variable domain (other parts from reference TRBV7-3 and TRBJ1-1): GAGVSQTPSNKVTEKGKYVELRCDPISGHTALYWYRQSLGQGPEFLIYFQGTGAADDSGLPNDRFFAVRPEGSVSTLKIQRTERGDSAVYLCASSLRVGGGTEAFFGQGTRLTVV.

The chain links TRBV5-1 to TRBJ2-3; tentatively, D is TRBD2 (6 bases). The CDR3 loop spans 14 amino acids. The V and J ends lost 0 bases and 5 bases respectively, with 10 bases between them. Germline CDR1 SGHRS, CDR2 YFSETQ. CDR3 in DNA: TGCGCCAGCAGCTTGGGTAGCGGATTAGATACGCAGTATTTT. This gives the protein CASSLGSGLDTQYF.

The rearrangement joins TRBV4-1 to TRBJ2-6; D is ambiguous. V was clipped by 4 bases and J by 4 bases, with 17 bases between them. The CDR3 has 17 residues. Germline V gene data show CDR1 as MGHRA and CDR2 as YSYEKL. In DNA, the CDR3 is TGCGCCAGCAGCCGAGTTCGTGGTCCATCCGGGGCCAACGTCCTGACTTTC. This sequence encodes CASSRVRGPSGANVLTF.